The clone carrying this T cell receptor beta chain is a singleton in its sample. What it binds is not known. These data belong to a study of cytomegalovirus exposure and HLA in healthy donors. The PCR had 60 Vbeta and 13 Jbeta primers. The data were produced by immunoSEQ multiplex PCR, yet TCRdb's version contains in-frame clones alone and is incomplete. The sample holds approximately 100,000 clones, roughly 70% seen once. Study-wide results and caveats: There were reportedly fewer N-insertions in an Asian-associated ancestry cluster than the roughly 670-donor mean, in a later analysis.

Sequenced input: PBMCs. This sequence originates from a man aged 35-49 years in good health and CMV-seronegative.

CDR3 sequence reads: CASSGLQGPDTQYF. The CDR3 DNA is TGTGCCAGCAGCGGTCTGCAGGGGCCAGATACGCAGTATTTT. The rearrangement uses TRBV5-4 and TRBJ2-3; a weak D match, TRBD1 (6 bases). Germline CDR1 is SGHNT and CDR2 is YYREEE (reference sequence). The length of the CDR3 is 14 residues. The germline V and J ends were trimmed by 4 bases and 4 bases, with 13 bases remaining between them.